This TCR beta chain was retrieved from a study of blood T cell repertoires in COVID-19. Background on the study: COVID-19 samples from acute and convalescent phases originated in the United States, Italy and Spain. PBMCs, B-cell-depleted T cells, or T cells provided the cDNA or gDNA that made up the material.

Per the study methods: Nucleated cell number was recorded as an estimate derived from reference gene primer amplification. Libraries were prepared by immunoSEQ multiplex PCR; TCRdb keeps only in-frame clonotypes and omits some of them. The V and J calls and clone size were taken over from that table, and D and trimming were inferred from the DNA. The table records 200,000 to 250,000 clones, about 91% of them present only once. This clone was observed once. This CDR3 has 16 amino acids. The V gene's germline CDR1 is SGHRS and CDR2 YFSETQ. Losses at the gene ends were 2 bases for V and 10 bases for J; bases not matched to a gene: 14.

The sequence came from a woman aged 40-49 years with acute or convalescent COVID-19. Material: peripheral blood. This chain joins TRBV5-1 and TRBJ1-4; the match to TRBD1 covers 7 bases. The CDR3 loop reads CASSLAGTAVLGKLFF. In nucleotides, the CDR3 is TGCGCCAGCAGCTTAGCAGGGACAGCCGTTTTAGGAAAACTGTTTTTT.